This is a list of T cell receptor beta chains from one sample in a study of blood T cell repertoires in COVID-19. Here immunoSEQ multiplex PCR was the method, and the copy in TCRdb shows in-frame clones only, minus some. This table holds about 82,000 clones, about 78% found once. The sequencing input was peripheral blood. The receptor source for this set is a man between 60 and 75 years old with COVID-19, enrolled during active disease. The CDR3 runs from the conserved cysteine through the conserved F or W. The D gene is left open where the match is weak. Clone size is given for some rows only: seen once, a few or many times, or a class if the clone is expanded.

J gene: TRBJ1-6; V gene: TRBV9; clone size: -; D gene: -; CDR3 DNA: TGTGCCAGCAGCGTATTAGGGCAGGGAAATTCACCCCTCCACTTT; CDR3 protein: CASSVLGQGNSPLHF
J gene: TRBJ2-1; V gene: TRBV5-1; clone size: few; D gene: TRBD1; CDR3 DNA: TGCGCCAGCAGGTTCCCGGACAGGGGGAATGAGCAGTTCTTC; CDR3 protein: CASRFPDRGNEQFF
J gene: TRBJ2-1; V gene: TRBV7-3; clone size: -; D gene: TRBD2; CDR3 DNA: TGTGCCAGCAGCCTTGCGGGGGGGAAGCAGTTCTTC; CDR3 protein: CASSLAGGKQFF
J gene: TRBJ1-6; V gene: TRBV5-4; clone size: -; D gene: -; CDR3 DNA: TGTGCCAGCAGCCCGGACGGGGGGCGCGCCTATAATTCACCCCTCCACTTT; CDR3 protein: CASSPDGGRAYNSPLHF
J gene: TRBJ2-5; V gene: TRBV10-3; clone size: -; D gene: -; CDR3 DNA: TGTGCCATCAGTGAATCCGGGCGGGCAGAGACCCAGTACTTC; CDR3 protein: CAISESGRAETQYF
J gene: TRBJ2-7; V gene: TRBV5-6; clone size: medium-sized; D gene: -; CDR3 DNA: TGTGCCAGCAGCTCGGGATCATACGAGCAGTACTTC; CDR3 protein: CASSSGSYEQYF
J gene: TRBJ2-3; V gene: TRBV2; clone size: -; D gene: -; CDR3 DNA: TGTGCCAGCAGTGTCAGTGCTAGCACAGATACGCAGTATTTT; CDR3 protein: CASSVSASTDTQYF
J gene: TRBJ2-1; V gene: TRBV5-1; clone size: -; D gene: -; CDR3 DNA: TGCGCCAGCAGGGAGGGGGCGGACAATGAGCAGTTCTTC; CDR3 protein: CASREGADNEQFF
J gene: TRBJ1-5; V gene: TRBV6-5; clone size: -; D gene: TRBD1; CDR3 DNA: TGTGCCAGCAGTCCAGGGACAGGGGGCATTCAGCCCCAGCATTTT; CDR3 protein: CASSPGTGGIQPQHF
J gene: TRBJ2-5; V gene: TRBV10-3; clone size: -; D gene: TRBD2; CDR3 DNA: TGTGCCATTACATCTAGCGGGGGGCAAGAGACCCAGTACTTC; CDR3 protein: CAITSSGGQETQYF
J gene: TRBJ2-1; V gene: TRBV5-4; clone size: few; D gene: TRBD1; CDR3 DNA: TGTGCCAGCAGCTTCGTTAGGGGGCCCAACAATGAGCAGTTCTTC; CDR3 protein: CASSFVRGPNNEQFF
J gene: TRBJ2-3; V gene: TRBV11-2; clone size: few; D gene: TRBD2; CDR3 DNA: TGTGCCAGCAGCTCATTGAGAGGGACTAGTGCGAGTACGCAGTATTTT; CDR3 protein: CASSSLRGTSASTQYF
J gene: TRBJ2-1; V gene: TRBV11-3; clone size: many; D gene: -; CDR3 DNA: TGTGCCAGCAGCTTAGATCCACTTATAGCGAAGCAGTTCTTC; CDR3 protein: CASSLDPLIAKQFF